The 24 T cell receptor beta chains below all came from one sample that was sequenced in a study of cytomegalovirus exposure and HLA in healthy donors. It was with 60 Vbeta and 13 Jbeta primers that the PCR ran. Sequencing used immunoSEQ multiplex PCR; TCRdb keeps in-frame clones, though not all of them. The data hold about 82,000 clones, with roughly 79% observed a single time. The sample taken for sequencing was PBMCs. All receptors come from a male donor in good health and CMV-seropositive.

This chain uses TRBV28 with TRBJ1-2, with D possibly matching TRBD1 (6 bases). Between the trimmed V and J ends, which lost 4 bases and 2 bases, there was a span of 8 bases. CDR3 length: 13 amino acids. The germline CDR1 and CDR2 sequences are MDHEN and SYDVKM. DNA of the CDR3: TGTGCCAGCAGTTCCGGACAGAACTATGGCTACACCTTC. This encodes CASSSGQNYGYTF.

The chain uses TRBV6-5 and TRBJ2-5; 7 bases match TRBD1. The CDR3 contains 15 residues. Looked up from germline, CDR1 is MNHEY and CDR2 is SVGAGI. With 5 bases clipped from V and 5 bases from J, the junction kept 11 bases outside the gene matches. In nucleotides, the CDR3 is TGTGCCAGCAGTCAATTAAACAGGGGAAGGGAGACCCAGTACTTC. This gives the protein CASSQLNRGRETQYF.

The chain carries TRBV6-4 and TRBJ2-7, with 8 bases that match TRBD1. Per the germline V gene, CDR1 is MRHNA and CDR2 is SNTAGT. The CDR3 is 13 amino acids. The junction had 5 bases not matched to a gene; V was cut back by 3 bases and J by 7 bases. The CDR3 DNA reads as TGTGCCAGCAGTGAGGACAGGGCTGGTGAGCAGTACTTC. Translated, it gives CASSEDRAGEQYF.

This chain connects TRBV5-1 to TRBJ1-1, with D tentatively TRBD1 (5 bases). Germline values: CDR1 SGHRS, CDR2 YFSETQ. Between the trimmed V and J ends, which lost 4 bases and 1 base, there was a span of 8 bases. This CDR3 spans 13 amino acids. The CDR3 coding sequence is TGCGCCAGCAGCGGCGGGGGGAACACTGAAGCTTTCTTT. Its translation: CASSGGGNTEAFF.

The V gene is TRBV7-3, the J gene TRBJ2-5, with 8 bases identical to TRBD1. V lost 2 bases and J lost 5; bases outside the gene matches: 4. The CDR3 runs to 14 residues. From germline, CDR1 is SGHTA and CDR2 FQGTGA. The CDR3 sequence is CASSLQGAAETQYF. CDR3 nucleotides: TGTGCCAGCAGCTTACAGGGGGCTGCGGAGACCCAGTACTTC.

The CDR3 DNA is TGTGCCTGGCAGACAGGGGGCTCTGGAAACACCATATATTTT. It translates to CAWQTGGSGNTIYF. The rearrangement links TRBV30 to TRBJ1-3; 9 nucleotides match TRBD1. CDR3 length: 14 amino acids. After removal of 5 bases from V and 0 bases from J, the junction contained 2 bases not matched to a gene. Germline assignment: CDR1 GTSNPN and CDR2 SVGIG (reference sequence).

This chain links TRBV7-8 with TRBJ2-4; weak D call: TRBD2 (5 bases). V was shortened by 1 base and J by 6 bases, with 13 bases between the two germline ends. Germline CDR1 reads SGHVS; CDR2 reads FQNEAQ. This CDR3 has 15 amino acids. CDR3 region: CASSLGEFAGNIQYF. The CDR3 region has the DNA TGTGCCAGCAGCTTAGGGGAGTTTGCGGGAAACATTCAGTACTTC. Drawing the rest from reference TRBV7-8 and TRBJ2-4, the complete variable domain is GAGVSQSPRYKVAKRGQDVALRCDPISGHVSLFWYQQALGQGPEFLTYFQNEAQLDKSGLPSDRFFAERPEGSVSTLKIQRTQQEDSAVYLCASSLGEFAGNIQYFGAGTRLSVL.

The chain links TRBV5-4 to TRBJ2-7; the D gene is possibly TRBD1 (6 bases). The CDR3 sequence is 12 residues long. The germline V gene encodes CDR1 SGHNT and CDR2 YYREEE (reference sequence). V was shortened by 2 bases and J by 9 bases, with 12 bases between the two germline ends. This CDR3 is CASSFYRDAQYF. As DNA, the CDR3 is TGTGCCAGCAGCTTCTACAGGGATGCGCAGTACTTC.

CDR3 sequence reads: CASSLRDWTGELFF. In nucleotides, the CDR3 is TGTGCCAGCAGCTTGAGGGACTGGACCGGGGAGCTGTTTTTT. The rearrangement links TRBV5-4 to TRBJ2-2; D might be TRBD2 (6 bases). CDR3 length: 14 amino acids. Per the germline V gene, CDR1 is SGHNT and CDR2 is YYREEE (reference sequence). Trimming left V 1 base short and J 5 bases short, with 9 bases between.

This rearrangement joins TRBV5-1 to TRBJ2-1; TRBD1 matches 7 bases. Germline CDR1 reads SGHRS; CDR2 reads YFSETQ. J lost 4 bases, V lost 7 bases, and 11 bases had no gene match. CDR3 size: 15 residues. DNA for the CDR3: TGCGCCAGCGCAATGACAGGGAGTTTTTACAATGAGCAGTTCTTC. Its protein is CASAMTGSFYNEQFF.

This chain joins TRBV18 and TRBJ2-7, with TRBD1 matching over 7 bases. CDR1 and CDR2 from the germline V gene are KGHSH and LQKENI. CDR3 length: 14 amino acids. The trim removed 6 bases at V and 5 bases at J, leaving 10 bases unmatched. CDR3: CASSDRTWGNEQYF. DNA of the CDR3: TGTGCCAGCTCGGACAGGACCTGGGGGAACGAGCAGTACTTC.

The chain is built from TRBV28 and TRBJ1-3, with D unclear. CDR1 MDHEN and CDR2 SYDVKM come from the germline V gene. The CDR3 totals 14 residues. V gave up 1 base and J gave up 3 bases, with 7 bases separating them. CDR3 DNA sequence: TGTGCCAGCAGTTTATCCCTCGGTGGAAACACCATATATTTT. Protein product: CASSLSLGGNTIYF.

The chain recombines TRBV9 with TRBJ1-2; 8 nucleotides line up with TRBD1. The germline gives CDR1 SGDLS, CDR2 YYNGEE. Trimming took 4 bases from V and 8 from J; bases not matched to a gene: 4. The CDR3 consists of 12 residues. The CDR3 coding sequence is TGTGCCAGCAGCAAACAGGGGGGAGGCTACACCTTC. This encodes CASSKQGGGYTF.

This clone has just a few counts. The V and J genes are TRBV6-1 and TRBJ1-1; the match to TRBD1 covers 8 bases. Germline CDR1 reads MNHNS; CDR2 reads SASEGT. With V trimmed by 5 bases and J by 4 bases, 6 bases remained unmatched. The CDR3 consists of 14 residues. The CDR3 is CASSRAGGGTEAFF. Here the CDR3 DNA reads TGTGCCAGCAGTAGAGCAGGGGGCGGCACTGAAGCTTTCTTT.

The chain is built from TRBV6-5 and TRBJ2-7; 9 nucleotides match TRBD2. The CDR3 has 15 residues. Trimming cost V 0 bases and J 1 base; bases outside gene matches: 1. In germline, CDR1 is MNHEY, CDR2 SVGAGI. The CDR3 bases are TGTGCCAGCAGTTACTCGGCGGGGGGGTCCTACGAGCAGTACTTC. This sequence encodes CASSYSAGGSYEQYF.

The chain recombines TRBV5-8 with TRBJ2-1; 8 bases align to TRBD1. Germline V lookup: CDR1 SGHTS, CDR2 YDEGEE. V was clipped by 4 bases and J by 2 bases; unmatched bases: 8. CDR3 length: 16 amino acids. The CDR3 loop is CASSLYSGQAYNEQFF. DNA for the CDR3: TGTGCCAGCAGCCTTTACTCGGGACAGGCCTACAATGAGCAGTTCTTC.

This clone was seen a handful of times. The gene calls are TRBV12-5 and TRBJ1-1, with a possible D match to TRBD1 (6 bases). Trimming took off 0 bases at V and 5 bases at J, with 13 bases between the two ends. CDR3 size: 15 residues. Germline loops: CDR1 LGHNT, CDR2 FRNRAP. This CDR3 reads CASGLVTGSTTEAFF. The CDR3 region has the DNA TGTGCTAGTGGTTTGGTAACAGGGTCGACGACTGAAGCTTTCTTT.

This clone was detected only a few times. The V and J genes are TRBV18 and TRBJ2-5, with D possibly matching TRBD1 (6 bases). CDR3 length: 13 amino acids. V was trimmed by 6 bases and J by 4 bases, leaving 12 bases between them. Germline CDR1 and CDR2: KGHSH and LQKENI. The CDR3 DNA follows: TGTGCCAGCTCGCCGCCAGGGGTAGAGACCCAGTACTTC. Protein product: CASSPPGVETQYF.

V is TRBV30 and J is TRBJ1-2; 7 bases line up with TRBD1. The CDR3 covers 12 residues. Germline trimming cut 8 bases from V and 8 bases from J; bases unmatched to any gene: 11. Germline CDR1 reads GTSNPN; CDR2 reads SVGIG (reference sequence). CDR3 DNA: TGTGCCGAAGACAGGGCCCCTTGGGGCTACACCTTC. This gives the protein CAEDRAPWGYTF.

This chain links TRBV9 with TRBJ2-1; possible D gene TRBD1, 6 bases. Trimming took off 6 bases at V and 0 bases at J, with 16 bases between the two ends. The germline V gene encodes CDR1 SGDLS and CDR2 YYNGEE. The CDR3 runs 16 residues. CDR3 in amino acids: CASTPLGAFSYNEQFF. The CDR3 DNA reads TGTGCCAGCACCCCTCTGGGGGCCTTCTCCTACAATGAGCAGTTCTTC.

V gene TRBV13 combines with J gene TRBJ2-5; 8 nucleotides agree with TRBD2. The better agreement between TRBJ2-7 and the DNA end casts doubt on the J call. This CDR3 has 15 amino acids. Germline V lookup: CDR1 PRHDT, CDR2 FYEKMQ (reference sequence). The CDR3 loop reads CASSLAGGLGYEQYF. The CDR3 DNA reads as TGTGCCAGCAGCTTAGCGGGGGGGCTGGGGTACGAGCAGTACTTC.

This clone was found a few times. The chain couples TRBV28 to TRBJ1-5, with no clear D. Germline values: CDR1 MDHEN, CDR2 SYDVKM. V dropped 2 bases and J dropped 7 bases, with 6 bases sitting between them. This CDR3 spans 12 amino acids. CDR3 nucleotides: TGTGCCAGCAGTTTAGTCCAACAGCCCCAGCATTTT. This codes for CASSLVQQPQHF.

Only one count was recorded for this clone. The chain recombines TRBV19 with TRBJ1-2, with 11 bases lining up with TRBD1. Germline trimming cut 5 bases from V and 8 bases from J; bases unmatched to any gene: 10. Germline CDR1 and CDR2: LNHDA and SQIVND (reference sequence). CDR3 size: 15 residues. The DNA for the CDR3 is TGTGCCAGTAGTTCCTCCGGGACAGGGGGATGGGGCTACACCTTC. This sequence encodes CASSSSGTGGWGYTF.

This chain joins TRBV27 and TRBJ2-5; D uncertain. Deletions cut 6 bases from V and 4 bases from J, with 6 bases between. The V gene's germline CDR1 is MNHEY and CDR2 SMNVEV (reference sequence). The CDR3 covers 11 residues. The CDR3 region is CASRSRETQYF. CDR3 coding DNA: TGTGCCAGCAGGTCCCGAGAGACCCAGTACTTC.